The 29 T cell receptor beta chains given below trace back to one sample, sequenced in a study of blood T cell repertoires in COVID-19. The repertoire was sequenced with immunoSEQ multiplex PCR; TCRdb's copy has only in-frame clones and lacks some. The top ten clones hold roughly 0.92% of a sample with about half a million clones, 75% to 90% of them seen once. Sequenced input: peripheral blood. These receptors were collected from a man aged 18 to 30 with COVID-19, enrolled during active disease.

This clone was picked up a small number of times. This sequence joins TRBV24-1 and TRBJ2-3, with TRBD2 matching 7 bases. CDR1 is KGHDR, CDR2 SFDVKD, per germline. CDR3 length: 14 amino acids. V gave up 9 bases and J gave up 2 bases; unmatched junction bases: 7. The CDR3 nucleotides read TGTGCCACCGCCACGGGAGGTTTCACAGATACGCAGTATTTT. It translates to CATATGGFTDTQYF.

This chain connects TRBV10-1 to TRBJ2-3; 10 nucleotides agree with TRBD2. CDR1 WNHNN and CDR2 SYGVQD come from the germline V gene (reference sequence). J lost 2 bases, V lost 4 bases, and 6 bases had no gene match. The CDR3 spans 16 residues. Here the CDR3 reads CASSGETSGSTDTQYF. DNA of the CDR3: TGCGCCAGCAGTGGGGAGACTAGCGGGTCCACAGATACGCAGTATTTT.

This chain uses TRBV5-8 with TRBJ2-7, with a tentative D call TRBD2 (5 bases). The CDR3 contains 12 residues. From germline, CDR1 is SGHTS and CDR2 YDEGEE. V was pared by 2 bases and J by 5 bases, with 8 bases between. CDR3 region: CASSFFGNEQYF. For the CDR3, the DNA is TGTGCCAGCAGCTTCTTCGGGAACGAGCAGTACTTC.

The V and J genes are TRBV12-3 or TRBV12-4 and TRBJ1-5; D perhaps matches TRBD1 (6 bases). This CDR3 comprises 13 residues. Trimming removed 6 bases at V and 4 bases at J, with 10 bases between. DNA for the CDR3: TGTGCCAGCAGGGGGACACCTAATCAGCCCCAGCATTTT. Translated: CASRGTPNQPQHF.

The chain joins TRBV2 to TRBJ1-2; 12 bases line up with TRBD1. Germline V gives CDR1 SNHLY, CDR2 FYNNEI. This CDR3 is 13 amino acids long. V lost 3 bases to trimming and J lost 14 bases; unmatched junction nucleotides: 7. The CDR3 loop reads CASSDHRDRGRTF. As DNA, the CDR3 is TGTGCCAGCAGTGACCACCGGGACAGGGGGCGAACCTTC. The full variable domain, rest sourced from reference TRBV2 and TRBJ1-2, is EPEVTQTPSHQVTQMGQEVILRCVPISNHLYFYWYRQILGQKVEFLVSFYNNEISEKSEIFDDQFSVERPDGSNFTLKIRSTKLEDSAMYFCASSDHRDRGRTFGSGTRLTVV.

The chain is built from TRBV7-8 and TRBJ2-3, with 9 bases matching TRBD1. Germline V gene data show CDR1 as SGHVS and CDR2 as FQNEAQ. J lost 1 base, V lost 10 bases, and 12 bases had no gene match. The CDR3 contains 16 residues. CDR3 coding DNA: TGTGCCACCACAAGGACAGGGGTAAGGGGCACAGATACGCAGTATTTT. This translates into CATTRTGVRGTDTQYF.

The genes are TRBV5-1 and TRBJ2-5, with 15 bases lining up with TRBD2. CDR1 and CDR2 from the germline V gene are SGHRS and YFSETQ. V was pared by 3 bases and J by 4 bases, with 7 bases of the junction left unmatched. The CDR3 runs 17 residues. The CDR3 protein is CASSWTSGGALGETQYF. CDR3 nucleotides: TGCGCCAGCAGCTGGACTAGCGGGGGGGCATTGGGAGAGACCCAGTACTTC.

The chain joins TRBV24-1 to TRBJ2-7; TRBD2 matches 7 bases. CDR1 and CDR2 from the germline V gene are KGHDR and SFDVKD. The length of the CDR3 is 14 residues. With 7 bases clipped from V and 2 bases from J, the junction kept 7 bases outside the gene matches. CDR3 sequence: CATSGTTLPYEQYF. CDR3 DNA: TGTGCCACCAGCGGGACTACCCTACCCTACGAGCAGTACTTC.

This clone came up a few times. The CDR3 reads CASSTRQNTEAFF. CDR3 in DNA: TGTGCCAGCTCAACTCGACAGAACACTGAAGCTTTCTTT. This rearrangement joins TRBV18 to TRBJ1-1; no definite D call. Germline lookup yields CDR1 KGHSH and CDR2 LQKENI. Trimming removed 5 bases from V and 1 base from J, with 8 bases in between. The CDR3 spans 13 residues.

As DNA, the CDR3 is TGTGCCACCGGACTAGCGGTTGCTTGGGAGACCCAGTACTTC. This translates into CATGLAVAWETQYF. The rearrangement links TRBV24-1 to TRBJ2-5; 10 bases line up with TRBD2. The germline V gene has CDR1 KGHDR and CDR2 SFDVKD. This CDR3 is 14 amino acids long. V trimming: 9 bases; J trimming: 5 bases; junction bases outside the gene matches: 8.

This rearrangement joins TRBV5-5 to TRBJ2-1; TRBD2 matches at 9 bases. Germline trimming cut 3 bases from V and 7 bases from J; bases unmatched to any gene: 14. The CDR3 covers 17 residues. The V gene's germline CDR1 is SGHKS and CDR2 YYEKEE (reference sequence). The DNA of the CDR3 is TGTGCCAGCAGCTACTACCTAGCGGGGAGGGTTCAGAATGAGCAGTTCTTC. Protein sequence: CASSYYLAGRVQNEQFF.

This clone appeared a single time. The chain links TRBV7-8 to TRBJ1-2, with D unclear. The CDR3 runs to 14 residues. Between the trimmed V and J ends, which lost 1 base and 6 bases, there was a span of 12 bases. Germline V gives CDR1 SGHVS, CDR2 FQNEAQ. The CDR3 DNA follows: TGTGCCAGCAGCTTAGAGGTTGGCGGGCATGGCTACACCTTC. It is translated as CASSLEVGGHGYTF. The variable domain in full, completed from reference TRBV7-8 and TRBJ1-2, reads GAGVSQSPRYKVAKRGQDVALRCDPISGHVSLFWYQQALGQGPEFLTYFQNEAQLDKSGLPSDRFFAERPEGSVSTLKIQRTQQEDSAVYLCASSLEVGGHGYTFGSGTRLTVV.

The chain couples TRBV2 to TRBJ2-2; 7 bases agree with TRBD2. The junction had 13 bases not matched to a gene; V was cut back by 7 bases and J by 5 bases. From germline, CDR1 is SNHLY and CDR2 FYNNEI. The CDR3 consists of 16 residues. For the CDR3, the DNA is TGTGCCAGCAATCCCAAATCCCGGCGGGAGACCGGGGAGCTGTTTTTT. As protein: CASNPKSRRETGELFF.

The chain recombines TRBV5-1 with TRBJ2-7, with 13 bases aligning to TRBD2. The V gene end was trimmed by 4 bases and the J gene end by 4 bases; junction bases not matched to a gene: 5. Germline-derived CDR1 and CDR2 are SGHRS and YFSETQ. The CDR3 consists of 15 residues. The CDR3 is CASSEPLAGGYEQYF. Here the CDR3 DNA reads TGCGCCAGCAGCGAACCACTAGCGGGAGGGTACGAGCAGTACTTC.

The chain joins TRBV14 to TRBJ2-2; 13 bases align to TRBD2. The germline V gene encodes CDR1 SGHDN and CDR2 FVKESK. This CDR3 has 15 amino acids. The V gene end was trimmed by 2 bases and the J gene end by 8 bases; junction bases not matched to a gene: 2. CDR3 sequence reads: CASSQQGLAGGELFF. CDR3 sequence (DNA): TGTGCCAGCAGCCAACAGGGACTAGCGGGAGGGGAGCTGTTTTTT. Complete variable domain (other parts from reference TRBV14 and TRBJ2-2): EAGVTQFPSHSVIEKGQTVTLRCDPISGHDNLYWYRRVMGKEIKFLLHFVKESKQDESGMPNNRFLAERTGGTYSTLKVQPAELEDSGVYFCASSQQGLAGGELFFGEGSRLTVL.

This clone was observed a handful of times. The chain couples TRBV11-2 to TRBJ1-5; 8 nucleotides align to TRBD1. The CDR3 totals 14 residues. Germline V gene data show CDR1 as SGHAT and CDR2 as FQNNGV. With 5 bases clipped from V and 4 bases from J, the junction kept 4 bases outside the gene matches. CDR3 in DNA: TGTGCCAGCAGCCTGGACAGGGTGAATCAGCCCCAGCATTTT. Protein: CASSLDRVNQPQHF.

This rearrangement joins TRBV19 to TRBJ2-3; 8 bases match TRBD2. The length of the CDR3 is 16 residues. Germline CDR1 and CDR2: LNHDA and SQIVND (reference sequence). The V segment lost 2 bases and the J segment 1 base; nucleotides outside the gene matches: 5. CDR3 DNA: TGTGCCAGTAGTATAATGGCGGGGGGCCGCACAGATACGCAGTATTTT. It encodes CASSIMAGGRTDTQYF.

The CDR3 reads CATSRDRGHEQYF. In DNA form, the CDR3 reads TGTGCCACCAGCAGGGACAGGGGCCACGAGCAGTACTTC. The chain has TRBV15 and TRBJ2-7; TRBD1 matches 9 bases. This CDR3 spans 13 amino acids. Germline lookup yields CDR1 LNHNV and CDR2 YYDKDF (reference sequence). V shed 3 bases and J 5 bases; nucleotides not matched to a gene: 2.

In DNA, the CDR3 is TGTGCCAGCTCACAAGACGGACGGGGCTACGAGCAGTACTTC. Translated: CASSQDGRGYEQYF. The chain has TRBV18 and TRBJ2-7; D is possibly TRBD2 (5 bases). The CDR3 spans 14 residues. V lost 4 bases and J lost 3, with 13 bases in between. Germline V gene sequence: CDR1 KGHSH, CDR2 LQKENI.

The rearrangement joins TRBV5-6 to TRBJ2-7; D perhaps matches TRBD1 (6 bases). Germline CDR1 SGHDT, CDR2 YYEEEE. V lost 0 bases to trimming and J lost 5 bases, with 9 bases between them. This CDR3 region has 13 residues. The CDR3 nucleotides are TGTGCCAGCAGCTTGGCAGGGGTGGACGAGCAGTACTTC. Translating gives CASSLAGVDEQYF.

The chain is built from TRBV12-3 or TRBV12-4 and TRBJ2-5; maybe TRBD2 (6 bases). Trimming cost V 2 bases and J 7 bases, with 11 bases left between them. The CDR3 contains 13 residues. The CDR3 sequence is CASSLSGDGTQYF. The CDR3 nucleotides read TGTGCCAGCAGTTTATCGGGGGATGGGACCCAGTACTTC.

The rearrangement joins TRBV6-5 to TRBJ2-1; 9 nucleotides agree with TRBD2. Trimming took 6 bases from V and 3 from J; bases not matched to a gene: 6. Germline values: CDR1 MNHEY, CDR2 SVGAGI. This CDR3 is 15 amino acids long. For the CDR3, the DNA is TGTGCCAGCAGACCAGGACTAGCGAACTACAATGAGCAGTTCTTC. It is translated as CASRPGLANYNEQFF.

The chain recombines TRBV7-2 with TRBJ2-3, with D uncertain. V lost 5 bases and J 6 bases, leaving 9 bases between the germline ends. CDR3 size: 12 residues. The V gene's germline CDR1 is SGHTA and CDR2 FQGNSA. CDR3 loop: CASSPLGDTQYF. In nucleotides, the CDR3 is TGTGCCAGCAGCCCCCTCGGGGATACGCAGTATTTT.

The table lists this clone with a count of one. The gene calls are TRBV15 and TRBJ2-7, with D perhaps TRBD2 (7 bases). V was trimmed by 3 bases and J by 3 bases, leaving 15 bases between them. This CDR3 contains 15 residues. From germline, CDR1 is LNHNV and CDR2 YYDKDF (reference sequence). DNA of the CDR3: TGTGCCACCAGCAGGGATGCGGGGGCCTTCTACGAGCAGTACTTC. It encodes CATSRDAGAFYEQYF.

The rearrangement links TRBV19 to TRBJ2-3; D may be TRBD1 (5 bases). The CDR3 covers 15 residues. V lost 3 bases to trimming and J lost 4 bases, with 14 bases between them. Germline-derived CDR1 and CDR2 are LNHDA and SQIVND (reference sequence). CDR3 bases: TGTGCCAGTAGTATGCTCCAGGGTTCGGCAGATACGCAGTATTTT. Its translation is CASSMLQGSADTQYF.

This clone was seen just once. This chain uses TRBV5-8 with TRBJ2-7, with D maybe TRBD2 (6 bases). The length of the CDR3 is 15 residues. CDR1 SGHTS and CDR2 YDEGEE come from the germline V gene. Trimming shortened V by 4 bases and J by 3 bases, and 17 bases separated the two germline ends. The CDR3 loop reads CASSRARGSGYEQYF. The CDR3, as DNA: TGTGCCAGCAGCCGAGCCCGGGGGTCAGGCTACGAGCAGTACTTC. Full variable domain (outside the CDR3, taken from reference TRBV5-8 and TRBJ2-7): EAGVTQSPTHLIKTRGQQATLRCSPISGHTSVYWYQQALGLGLQFLLWYDEGEERNRGNFPPRFSGRQFPNYSSELNVNALELEDSALYLCASSRARGSGYEQYFGPGTRLTVT.

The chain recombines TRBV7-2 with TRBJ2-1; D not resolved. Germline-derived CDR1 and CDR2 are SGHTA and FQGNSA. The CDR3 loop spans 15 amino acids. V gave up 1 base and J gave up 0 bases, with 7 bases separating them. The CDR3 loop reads CASSLDRNSYNEQFF. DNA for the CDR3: TGTGCCAGCAGCTTAGACAGAAACTCCTACAATGAGCAGTTCTTC.

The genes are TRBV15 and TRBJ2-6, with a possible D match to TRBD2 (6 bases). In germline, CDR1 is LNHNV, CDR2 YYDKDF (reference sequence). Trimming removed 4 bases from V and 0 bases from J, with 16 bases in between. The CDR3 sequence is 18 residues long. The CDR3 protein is CATSTRERGVSGANVLTF. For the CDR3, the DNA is TGTGCCACCAGCACACGGGAGAGAGGGGTCTCTGGGGCCAACGTCCTGACTTTC. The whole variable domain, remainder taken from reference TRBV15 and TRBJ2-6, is DAMVIQNPRYQVTQFGKPVTLSCSQTLNHNVMYWYQQKSSQAPKLLFHYYDKDFNNEADTPDNFQSRRPNTSFCFLDIRSPGLGDTAMYLCATSTRERGVSGANVLTFGAGSRLTVL.

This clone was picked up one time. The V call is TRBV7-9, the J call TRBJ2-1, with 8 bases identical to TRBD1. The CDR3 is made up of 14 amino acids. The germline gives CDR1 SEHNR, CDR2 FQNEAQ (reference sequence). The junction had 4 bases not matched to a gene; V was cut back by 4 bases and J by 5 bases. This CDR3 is CASSSTGVNNEQFF. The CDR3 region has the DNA TGTGCCAGCAGCTCGACAGGGGTAAACAATGAGCAGTTCTTC.